These 30 T cell receptor beta chains came from one sample sequenced in a study of blood T cell repertoires in COVID-19. Here immunoSEQ multiplex PCR was the method, and the copy in TCRdb shows in-frame clones only, minus some. The sample gives approximately 98,000 clones, about two thirds of which show up once; less than 2% is in the top ten. The specimen was peripheral blood. The receptors were gathered from a woman in her 40s with acute or convalescent COVID-19.

The chain carries TRBV5-1 and TRBJ2-1, with TRBD2 identical over 7 bases. CDR1 and CDR2 from the germline V gene are SGHRS and YFSETQ. Losses at the gene ends were 5 bases for V and 0 bases for J; bases not matched to a gene: 8. CDR3 size: 16 residues. The CDR3: CASSSRGGSSYNEQFF. CDR3 nucleotides: TGCGCCAGCAGTTCCCGCGGGGGAAGCTCCTACAATGAGCAGTTCTTC.

V is TRBV28 and J is TRBJ2-2, with 10 bases fitting TRBD1. The J segment lost 3 bases and the V segment lost 2 bases, leaving 3 bases of the junction unmatched. This CDR3 has 16 residues. Germline CDR1 reads MDHEN; CDR2 reads SYDVKM. The CDR3 coding sequence is TGTGCCAGCAGTTTACCGGGACAGGGGTACACCGGGGAGCTGTTTTTT. As protein: CASSLPGQGYTGELFF.

The chain has TRBV14 and TRBJ1-2, with TRBD1 as a possible D gene (5 bases). Germline CDR1 is SGHDN and CDR2 is FVKESK. Trimming stripped 0 bases from V and 2 bases from J, with 13 bases between. The CDR3 length is 16 residues. Here the CDR3 reads CASSQDSGLLNYGYTF. CDR3 sequence (DNA): TGTGCCAGCAGCCAAGATTCGGGACTCCTAAACTATGGCTACACCTTC.

A single count supports this clone. This chain links TRBV6-5 with TRBJ2-1, with D possibly matching TRBD1 (5 bases). Germline CDR1 is MNHEY and CDR2 is SVGAGI. V was trimmed by 7 bases and J by 5 bases, leaving 15 bases between them. This CDR3 region has 14 residues. The CDR3 DNA sequence: TGTGCCAGCAAAGGGCAGGGAAACCACAATGAGCAGTTCTTC. Protein product: CASKGQGNHNEQFF.

This rearrangement joins TRBV27 to TRBJ1-5; 7 positions agree with TRBD1. The germline gives CDR1 MNHEY, CDR2 SMNVEV (reference sequence). V gave up 10 bases and J gave up 6 bases; unmatched junction bases: 9. This CDR3 has 13 amino acids. DNA for the CDR3: TGTGCCACCCGACAGGGATCGGGTCAGCCCCAGCATTTT. Translated: CATRQGSGQPQHF.

The chain uses TRBV6-6 and TRBJ1-2, with D perhaps TRBD1 (6 bases). Trimming pared 7 bases from V and 6 bases from J, leaving 15 bases between. Germline values: CDR1 MNHNY, CDR2 SVGAGI (reference sequence). This CDR3 has 13 amino acids. The chain's CDR3 is CASKGGERNGYTF. In DNA, the CDR3 is TGTGCCAGCAAGGGGGGGGAAAGGAATGGCTACACCTTC.

V is TRBV28 and J is TRBJ2-5, with 10 nucleotides matching TRBD1. The V segment lost 8 bases and the J segment 1 base; nucleotides outside the gene matches: 13. This CDR3 contains 17 residues. Per germline, CDR1 MDHEN and CDR2 SYDVKM. CDR3 nucleotide sequence: TGTGCCAGCCGAACCAGATACCGGGACAGGGGCCAAGAGACCCAGTACTTC. This codes for CASRTRYRDRGQETQYF. Combining the CDR3 with reference TRBV28 and TRBJ2-5 gives the whole variable domain DVKVTQSSRYLVKRTGEKVFLECVQDMDHENMFWYRQDPGLGLRLIYFSYDVKMKEKGDIPEGYSVSREKKERFSLILESASTNQTSMYLCASRTRYRDRGQETQYFGPGTRLLVL.

The V call is TRBV4-3, the J call TRBJ2-2; D is perhaps TRBD2 (6 bases). The length of the CDR3 is 14 residues. CDR1 is LGHNA, CDR2 YSLEER, per germline. Trimming shortened V by 4 bases and J by 2 bases, and 8 bases separated the two germline ends. The CDR3 DNA is TGCGCCAGCAGCCTCGGGGGAAACACCGGGGAGCTGTTTTTT. This sequence encodes CASSLGGNTGELFF.

In this sample, this clone turned up a few times. The V and J genes are TRBV28 and TRBJ1-1; possibly TRBD1 for D (6 bases). There are 16 residues in the CDR3. The V end was cut by 6 bases, the J end by 1 base, with 18 bases between. CDR1 and CDR2 (germline): MDHEN, SYDVKM. The CDR3 nucleotides read TGTGCCAGCAGGGGGCAGGGGCGTTCCTCGAACACTGAAGCTTTCTTT. It codes for CASRGQGRSSNTEAFF.

V usage is TRBV28 and J usage is TRBJ1-2; D possibly corresponds to TRBD1 (5 bases). This CDR3 contains 15 residues. V shed 2 bases and J shed 3 bases, with 13 bases lying between them. CDR1 is MDHEN and CDR2 is SYDVKM in the germline V gene. The CDR3 nucleotides read TGTGCCAGCAGTTTAAGTTCGGGGGTAGACTATGGCTACACCTTC. Translated: CASSLSSGVDYGYTF.

The J gene is TRBJ2-3, the V gene TRBV7-9, with 9 nucleotides matching TRBD2. The CDR3 totals 16 residues. With 1 base clipped from V and 2 bases from J, the junction kept 4 bases outside the gene matches. CDR1 SEHNR and CDR2 FQNEAQ come from the germline V gene (reference sequence). The CDR3 is CASSLGSGGLTDTQYF. The DNA for the CDR3 is TGTGCCAGCAGCTTAGGGAGCGGGGGGCTCACAGATACGCAGTATTTT.

The chain has TRBV10-3 and TRBJ2-5; 7 bases match TRBD1. CDR3 length: 14 amino acids. Germline CDR1 is ENHRY and CDR2 is SYGVKD. Unmatched junction bases numbered 7, after V lost 5 bases and J lost 4 bases. In DNA, the CDR3 is TGTGCCATCAGTCAGGGGGTGGCTCCAGAGACCCAGTACTTC. Its translation: CAISQGVAPETQYF.

This chain joins TRBV7-3 and TRBJ2-1, with TRBD1 identical over 9 bases. Germline CDR1 SGHTA, CDR2 FQGTGA. The CDR3 has 13 residues. V lost 5 bases and J lost 9; bases outside the gene matches: 5. CDR3 DNA sequence: TGTGCCAGCAGCACCACAGGGGGCACTGAGCAGTTCTTC. Translated, it gives CASSTTGGTEQFF. Full variable domain (outside the CDR3, taken from reference TRBV7-3 and TRBJ2-1): GAGVSQTPSNKVTEKGKYVELRCDPISGHTALYWYRQSLGQGPEFLIYFQGTGAADDSGLPNDRFFAVRPEGSVSTLKIQRTERGDSAVYLCASSTTGGTEQFFGPGTRLTVL.

The chain links TRBV30 to TRBJ2-5, with 11 bases lining up with TRBD1. Germline trimming cut 3 bases from V and 4 bases from J; bases unmatched to any gene: 7. CDR3 size: 15 residues. Germline CDR1 is GTSNPN and CDR2 is SVGIG (reference sequence). DNA of the CDR3: TGTGCCTGGAGCCCTGTAGGGACAGGGGGAGAGACCCAGTACTTC. Translation gives CAWSPVGTGGETQYF.

The chain couples TRBV10-3 to TRBJ2-1; the D gene is possibly TRBD2 (6 bases). V shed 5 bases and J shed 6 bases, with 11 bases lying between them. This CDR3 has 13 residues. Germline V CDR1 and CDR2: ENHRY, SYGVKD. The CDR3 nucleotides read TGTGCCATCAGTTTCGCGGGGTTCAATGAGCAGTTCTTC. Translating gives CAISFAGFNEQFF.

The rearrangement joins TRBV7-2 to TRBJ1-4; possible D gene TRBD1, 6 bases. Trimming took off 5 bases at V and 2 bases at J, with 12 bases between the two ends. Looked up from germline, CDR1 is SGHTA and CDR2 is FQGNSA. The CDR3 contains 15 residues. The CDR3 loop is CASSPLGQTNEKLFF. The CDR3 DNA sequence: TGTGCCAGCAGCCCCCTCGGACAGACTAATGAAAAACTGTTTTTT.

The chain employs TRBV2 and TRBJ1-1; TRBD1 agrees at 9 bases. Germline loops: CDR1 SNHLY, CDR2 FYNNEI. The trim removed 5 bases at V and 4 bases at J, leaving 2 bases unmatched. This CDR3 contains 13 residues. For the CDR3, the DNA is TGTGCCAGCAGTCAGACAGGGGGCACTGAAGCTTTCTTT. This gives the protein CASSQTGGTEAFF. The whole variable domain, filled in from reference TRBV2 and TRBJ1-1, reads EPEVTQTPSHQVTQMGQEVILRCVPISNHLYFYWYRQILGQKVEFLVSFYNNEISEKSEIFDDQFSVERPDGSNFTLKIRSTKLEDSAMYFCASSQTGGTEAFFGQGTRLTVV.

V is TRBV4-2 and J is TRBJ2-2, with D possibly being TRBD2 (7 bases). The V and J ends lost 3 bases and 2 bases respectively, with 19 bases between them. Germline loops: CDR1 LGHNA, CDR2 YNFKEQ. The CDR3 is 18 amino acids. CDR3 DNA sequence: TGTGCCAGCAGCCAGATAGGAGGGGGGGGGCGCAACACCGGGGAGCTGTTTTTT. Translated, it gives CASSQIGGGGRNTGELFF.

This clone appeared a single time. The J gene is TRBJ1-1, the V gene TRBV5-4, with D perhaps matching TRBD1 (5 bases). The CDR3 loop spans 12 amino acids. Germline CDR1 reads SGHNT; CDR2 reads YYREEE (reference sequence). V was clipped by 4 bases and J by 5 bases, with 9 bases between them. For the CDR3, the DNA is TGTGCCAGCAGCGAAGGACAAACTGAAGCTTTCTTT. Translating it yields CASSEGQTEAFF.

This chain links TRBV7-8 with TRBJ2-7, with D uncertain. The CDR3 runs 13 residues. Trimming cost V 0 bases and J 2 bases, with 5 bases left between them. Germline lookup yields CDR1 SGHVS and CDR2 FQNEAQ. CDR3 DNA: TGTGCCAGCAGCTTAGCCCTCCCCTACGAGCAGTACTTC. Translating gives CASSLALPYEQYF.

The genes are TRBV10-1 and TRBJ2-1; D unclear. Germline V gene lookup returns CDR1 WNHNN and CDR2 SYGVQD (reference sequence). Trimming took off 8 bases at V and 4 bases at J, with 9 bases between the two ends. The CDR3 has 12 residues. DNA for the CDR3: TGCGCCAGCCCAAGAGAGTACAATGAGCAGTTCTTC. It is translated as CASPREYNEQFF.

This sequence joins TRBV3-1 (or the pseudogene TRBV3-2) and TRBJ1-3; 7 nucleotides agree with TRBD1. The V gene end was trimmed by 4 bases and the J gene end by 4 bases; junction bases not matched to a gene: 7. The CDR3 extends over 15 amino acids. CDR1 and CDR2 (germline): LGHDT, YNNKEL (reference sequence). The CDR3 DNA sequence: TGTGCCAGCAGCCTCAGGGGGGATCGGGGAAACACCATATATTTT. Its protein is CASSLRGDRGNTIYF.

This clone occurred a few times. The chain joins TRBV18 to TRBJ2-3; TRBD2 matches 10 bases. CDR1 KGHSH and CDR2 LQKENI come from the germline V gene. This CDR3 contains 17 residues. Germline trimming cut 2 bases from V and 2 bases from J; bases unmatched to any gene: 7. This chain's CDR3 is CASSPFGGTSVTDTQYF. The CDR3 bases are TGTGCCAGCTCACCATTTGGCGGGACTAGCGTCACAGATACGCAGTATTTT.

V gene TRBV27 combines with J gene TRBJ2-5, with 8 bases fitting TRBD1. Germline values: CDR1 MNHEY, CDR2 SMNVEV (reference sequence). This CDR3 contains 14 residues. The J segment lost 5 bases and the V segment lost 6 bases, leaving 8 bases of the junction unmatched. Here the CDR3 DNA reads TGTGCCAGCAGCGCCAGGGGGCCAGGGGAGACCCAGTACTTC. Its translation: CASSARGPGETQYF.

The CDR3 DNA sequence: TGCAGCGCTACCGGGACTACTAACACCGGGGAGCTGTTTTTT. Translation: CSATGTTNTGELFF. The V gene is TRBV29-1, the J gene TRBJ2-2, with 7 bases identical to TRBD2. V lost 7 bases, J lost 2 bases, and 7 bases stayed unmatched. Per the germline V gene, CDR1 is SQVTM and CDR2 is ANQGSEA. This CDR3 is built from 14 residues.

The chain carries TRBV10-1 and TRBJ2-3; 10 bases are shared with TRBD2. The CDR3 sequence is 15 residues long. The J segment lost 5 bases and the V segment lost 3 bases, leaving 5 bases of the junction unmatched. Germline assignment: CDR1 WNHNN and CDR2 SYGVQD (reference sequence). CDR3 residues: CASSEIAGGLDTQYF. The CDR3 region has the DNA TGCGCCAGCAGTGAAATAGCGGGGGGCCTAGATACGCAGTATTTT.

This clone was detected only a few times. The genes are TRBV9 and TRBJ2-5; possibly TRBD2 for D (7 bases). With 5 bases removed from V and 4 bases from J, the gap between germline ends came to 18 bases. Germline values: CDR1 SGDLS, CDR2 YYNGEE. This CDR3 comprises 15 residues. The CDR3 here is CASSPEGGGLETQYF. The CDR3 coding sequence is TGTGCCAGCAGTCCCGAGGGGGGGGGCTTAGAGACCCAGTACTTC.

This chain uses TRBV19 with TRBJ1-5, with D perhaps matching TRBD1 (5 bases). The germline V gene has CDR1 LNHDA and CDR2 SQIVND (reference sequence). V was pared by 4 bases and J by 4 bases, with 5 bases between. This CDR3 is 12 amino acids long. In DNA, the CDR3 is TGTGCCAGTAGTACAGGGAATCAGCCCCAGCATTTT. Translation: CASSTGNQPQHF.

The genes are TRBV6-6 and TRBJ2-7, with 8 bases matching TRBD1. Germline V lookup: CDR1 MNHNY, CDR2 SVGAGI (reference sequence). The CDR3 length is 16 residues. The J segment lost 0 bases and the V segment lost 2 bases, leaving 6 bases of the junction unmatched. CDR3 coding DNA: TGTGCCAGCAGTTACCGTCGGACAGGGAGCTCCTACGAGCAGTACTTC. Its translation is CASSYRRTGSSYEQYF.

The chain joins TRBV19 to TRBJ1-1, with D possibly being TRBD1 (5 bases). The CDR3 loop spans 14 amino acids. V was trimmed by 1 base and J by 1 base, leaving 7 bases between them. Per the germline V gene, CDR1 is LNHDA and CDR2 is SQIVND (reference sequence). The CDR3 region is CASSIGTKNTEAFF. In DNA form, the CDR3 reads TGTGCCAGTAGTATAGGGACAAAGAACACTGAAGCTTTCTTT.